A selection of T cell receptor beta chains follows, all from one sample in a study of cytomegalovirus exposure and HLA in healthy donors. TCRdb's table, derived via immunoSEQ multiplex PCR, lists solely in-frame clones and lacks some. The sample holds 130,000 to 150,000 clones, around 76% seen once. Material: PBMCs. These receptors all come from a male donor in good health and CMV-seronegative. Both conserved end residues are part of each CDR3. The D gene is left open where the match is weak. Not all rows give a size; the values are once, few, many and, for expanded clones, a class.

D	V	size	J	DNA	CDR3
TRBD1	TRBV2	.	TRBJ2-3	TGTGCCAGCAGGCCAGGGGGCTCAGATACGCAGTATTTT	CASRPGGSDTQYF
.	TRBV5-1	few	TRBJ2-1	TGCGCCAGCAGCCCGATCGGGACTTTTGGGGACAATGAGCAGTTCTTC	CASSPIGTFGDNEQFF
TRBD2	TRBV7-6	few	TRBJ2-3	TGTGCCAGCAGCTTGGGCGCTAGCGGGGGCACAGATACGCAGTATTTT	CASSLGASGGTDTQYF
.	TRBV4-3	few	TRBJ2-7	TGCGCCAGCAGCCAACAATATAGCAAGGTCTACGAGCAGTACTTC	CASSQQYSKVYEQYF
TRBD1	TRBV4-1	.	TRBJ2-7	TGCGCCAGCAGCCAACCCCCTACCGGCAGGGGGTCCACCTACGAGCAGTACTTC	CASSQPPTGRGSTYEQYF
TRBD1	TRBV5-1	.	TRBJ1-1	TGCGCCAGCAGCGGTGGACAGGGTCCCACTGAAGCTTTCTTT	CASSGGQGPTEAFF
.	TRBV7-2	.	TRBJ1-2	TGTGCCAGCAGCTTACCGGGGGGTAAATTAGTCTTC	CASSLPGGKLVF
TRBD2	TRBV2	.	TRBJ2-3	TGTGCCAGCAGCGAAGGACTAGCGGGGGCCGACGATACGCAGTATTTT	CASSEGLAGADDTQYF
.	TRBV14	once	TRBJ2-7	TGTGCCAGCAGCCAGGGAGGTTCGGGGACCTACGAGCAGTACTTC	CASSQGGSGTYEQYF
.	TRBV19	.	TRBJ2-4	TGTGCCAGTAGTATTATCGGGGTAGCCAAAAACATTCAGTACTTC	CASSIIGVAKNIQYF
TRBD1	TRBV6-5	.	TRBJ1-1	TGTGCCAGCAGTCACCGGGACAGAGGGGGAACTTTCTTT	CASSHRDRGGTFF
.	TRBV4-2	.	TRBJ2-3	TGTGCCAGCAGCCAAGAATCGGGTGCGGGGGCGAGCACAGATACGCAGTATTTT	CASSQESGAGASTDTQYF
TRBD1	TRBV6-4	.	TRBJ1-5	TGTGCCAGCAGTGACCAGGGGGCCGCCGATCATTATAGCAATCAGCCCCAGCATTTT	CASSDQGAADHYSNQPQHF
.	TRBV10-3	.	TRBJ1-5	TGTGCCATCAGTGAGTTTTCAGGTCAGCCCCAGCATTTT	CAISEFSGQPQHF
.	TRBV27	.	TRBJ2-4	TGTGCCAGCAGCCGAGGGGGGGCGACCAAAAACATTCAGTACTTC	CASSRGGATKNIQYF
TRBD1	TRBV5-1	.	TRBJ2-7	TGCGCCAGCAGCCCAACACCCTCTGGGACAGGGAGCTCCTACGAGCAGTACTTC	CASSPTPSGTGSSYEQYF
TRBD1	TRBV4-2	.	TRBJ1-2	TGTGCCAGCAGCCTGGAGGACAGGGAAGTGGGTGGCTACACCTTC	CASSLEDREVGGYTF
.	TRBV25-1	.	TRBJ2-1	TGTGCCAGCAGTCTACATGAGCAGTTCTTC	CASSLHEQFF
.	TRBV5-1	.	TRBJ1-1	TGCGCCAGCAGCTTGGTAGGCGGTTTGTTCAGTTCTGAAGCTTTCTTT	CASSLVGGLFSSEAFF
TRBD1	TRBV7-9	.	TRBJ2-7	TGTGCCAGCAGCTTGACAGGGGGCTACGAGCAGTACTTC	CASSLTGGYEQYF
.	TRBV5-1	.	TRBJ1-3	TGCGCCAGCAGCTTGGGCCAGTTAGGAAACACCATATATTTT	CASSLGQLGNTIYF
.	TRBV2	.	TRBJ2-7	TGTGCCAGCAGTGAAGCGAGGGGGGGCTACGAGCAGTACTTC	CASSEARGGYEQYF
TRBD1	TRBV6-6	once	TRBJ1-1	TGTGCCAGCAGTTACTCCGGGACAGGACCGAACACTGAAGCTTTCTTT	CASSYSGTGPNTEAFF
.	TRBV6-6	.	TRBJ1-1	TGTGCCAGCAGTTACTCTGGGGGACTTCGGGACACTGAAGCTTTCTTT	CASSYSGGLRDTEAFF
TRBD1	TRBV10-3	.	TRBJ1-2	TGTGCCATCAGGAGGGACAGGGAGAACTATGGCTACACCTTC	CAIRRDRENYGYTF
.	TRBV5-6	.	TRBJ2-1	TGTGCCAGCAGCTCCGGTTATAGCTCCTACAATGAGCAGTTCTTC	CASSSGYSSYNEQFF
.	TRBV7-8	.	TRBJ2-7	TGTGCCAGCAGCGTAGGAGTGACAGCCTACGAGCAGTACTTC	CASSVGVTAYEQYF
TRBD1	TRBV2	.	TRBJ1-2	TGTGCCGGACAGGGAAGGTTTTTGGGTGGCTACACCTTC	CAGQGRFLGGYTF
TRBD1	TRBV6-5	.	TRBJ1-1	TGTGCCAGCAGTGACAGGGGCGGTGAAGCTTTCTTT	CASSDRGGEAFF
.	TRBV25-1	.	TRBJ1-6	TGTGCCAGCAGTGTACTCCCGAATTCACCCCTCCACTTT	CASSVLPNSPLHF
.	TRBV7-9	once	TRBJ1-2	TGTGCCAGCAGCCCGACAGGCATCTATGGCTACACCTTC	CASSPTGIYGYTF
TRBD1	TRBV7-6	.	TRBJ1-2	TGTGCCAGCAGCCCACCCGGACAGGGAAGAGATGGCTACACCTTC	CASSPPGQGRDGYTF
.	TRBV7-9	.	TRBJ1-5	TGTGCCAGCAGCTCACAAGAAAATCAGCCCCAGCATTTT	CASSSQENQPQHF